The following is a TCR beta chain sequence with its context. This sample was taken from a study of blood T cell repertoires in COVID-19. The CDR3 totals 16 residues. Germline V gene data show CDR1 as SEHNR and CDR2 as FQNEAQ (reference sequence). Losses at the gene ends were 1 base for V and 2 bases for J; bases not matched to a gene: 7. Some clones are missing from TCRdb's copy, which holds only in-frame ones; the method was immunoSEQ multiplex PCR. The table has about 230,000 clones, over 70% seen once. The source material was peripheral blood. The chain has TRBV7-9 and TRBJ1-2; 7 nucleotides match TRBD1. This clonotype was sampled from a woman of 80 years or more with acute or convalescent COVID-19. CDR3 sequence reads: CASSLVWDRQNYGYTF. CDR3 DNA sequence: TGTGCCAGCAGCTTAGTGTGGGACAGACAGAACTATGGCTACACCTTC. Full variable domain (missing parts from reference TRBV7-9 and TRBJ1-2): DTGVSQNPRHKITKRGQNVTFRCDPISEHNRLYWYRQTLGQGPEFLTYFQNEAQLEKSRLLSDRFSAERPKGSFSTLEIQRTEQGDSAMYLCASSLVWDRQNYGYTFGSGTRLTVV.